A selection of T cell receptor beta chains follows, all from one sample in a study of cytomegalovirus exposure and HLA in healthy donors. Method: immunoSEQ multiplex PCR; TCRdb's copy keeps in-frame clones and lacks some. The sample carries 200,000 or so clones, 84% recorded once. Sequencing was performed on PBMCs. The receptor source for this set is a boy between 5 and 17 years old in good health and CMV-seronegative. The CDR3 runs from the conserved cysteine through the conserved F or W. Fields, in order: J gene, clone size, V gene, D gene, CDR3 DNA, CDR3 protein. A D gene is named only where the DNA matches it firmly. Expanded clones get a size class; other rows say once, few or many, or leave the size out.

TRBJ1-1 NA TRBV13 NA TGTGCCAGCAGTCCAGGGTTCACTGAAGCTTTCTTT CASSPGFTEAFF
TRBJ1-3 NA TRBV29-1 TRBD1 TGCAGCGTTGGAGACAGGGGGCTTCTTGGAAACACCATATCTTTT CSVGDRGLLGNTISF
TRBJ1-6 NA TRBV5-1 TRBD1 TGCGCCAGCAGCCTCGAAAGGGGGCCCAATTCACCCCTCCACTTT CASSLERGPNSPLHF
TRBJ2-3 NA TRBV9 TRBD2 TGTGCCAGCAGCGTAGTTGCGGGGGGGCCAGTAGATACGCAGTATTTT CASSVVAGGPVDTQYF
TRBJ1-2 NA TRBV10-1 TRBD1 TGCGCCAGCAGTGAGTCGCGCAGACAGGGGGCTGACGGCTACACCTTC CASSESRRQGADGYTF
TRBJ1-5 NA TRBV5-1 TRBD1 TGCGCCAGCAGTCGGGACAGATCCAATCAGCCCCAGCATTTT CASSRDRSNQPQHF
TRBJ1-1 NA TRBV5-1 TRBD1 TGCGCCAGCAGCGAATACAGGGGCTCTGGCACTGAAGCTTTCTTT CASSEYRGSGTEAFF
TRBJ1-2 NA TRBV5-6 TRBD1 TGTGCCAGCAGCTTCCAGATACAGGGGTTGGGTACCTATGGCTACACCTTC CASSFQIQGLGTYGYTF
TRBJ1-4 NA TRBV29-1 TRBD1 TGCAGCGTTGAAGGCAGGGGGCGATGGAGTGAAAAACTGTTTTTT CSVEGRGRWSEKLFF
TRBJ1-2 NA TRBV6-5 TRBD1 TGTGCCAGCAGCCTCCACCCGACAGGGGCTGATGGCTACACCTTC CASSLHPTGADGYTF
TRBJ2-1 NA TRBV5-1 NA TGCGCCAGCAAGGGGGATGAGCAGTTCTTC CASKGDEQFF
TRBJ2-7 NA TRBV7-8 NA TGTGCCAGCAGCCGCACAGGGTTCTACGAGCAGTACTTC CASSRTGFYEQYF
TRBJ1-2 NA TRBV9 TRBD1 TGTGCCAGCAGCGAGGGGACAGGGAGGGGCTACACCTTC CASSEGTGRGYTF
TRBJ1-5 NA TRBV7-2 NA TGTGCCAGCAGCCCAGGGGACGATTCGTGGAGCAATCAGCCCCAGCATTTT CASSPGDDSWSNQPQHF
TRBJ1-3 NA TRBV4-3 NA TGCGCCAGCAGCCAAGATAGCACAGGGACCGGAAACACCATATATTTT CASSQDSTGTGNTIYF
TRBJ1-3 NA TRBV5-6 TRBD1 TGTGCCAGCAGTCTGACAGGGTCTGGGACCATATATTTT CASSLTGSGTIYF
TRBJ1-1 NA TRBV19 TRBD1 TGTGCCAGTAGCAAGGGGACAGGGTCTGAAGCTTTCTTT CASSKGTGSEAFF
TRBJ2-3 NA TRBV6-6 NA TGTGCCAGCAGGTCCTCGGACTTCACAGATACGCAGTATTTT CASRSSDFTDTQYF
TRBJ2-2 NA TRBV6-5 TRBD2 TGTGCCACAACTGGACTAGCGGGGGGTCCCGGGGAGCTGTTTTTT CATTGLAGGPGELFF
TRBJ2-7 NA TRBV11-2 TRBD1 TGTGCCAGCAGCTTAGACAGGGGGCGCAGTTCACTATACGAGCAGTACTTC CASSLDRGRSSLYEQYF
TRBJ2-3 NA TRBV9 TRBD2 TGTGCCAGCAGCGTAGGGGGCGGGAGGGCCGATACGCAGTATTTT CASSVGGGRADTQYF
TRBJ1-4 NA TRBV7-3 NA TGTGCCAGCAGCCCCCGGGGTCTGGATGGTGAAAAACTGTTTTTT CASSPRGLDGEKLFF
TRBJ1-2 NA TRBV28 TRBD1 TGTGCCAGCAGTAGGAGGACAGGGGGCGCGGGTGGCTACACCTTC CASSRRTGGAGGYTF
TRBJ2-3 NA TRBV28 TRBD1 TGTGCCAGCTACAACAGGGGGCGCATAGATACGCAGTATTTT CASYNRGRIDTQYF
TRBJ2-1 NA TRBV29-1 TRBD1 TGCAGCGCAAACCGGGACAGCTACAATGAGCAGTTCTTC CSANRDSYNEQFF
TRBJ1-2 few TRBV9 TRBD1 TGTGCCAGCAGCGTAGCTTCAGGGGGGAACTATGGCTACACCTTC CASSVASGGNYGYTF
TRBJ2-7 NA TRBV9 TRBD1 TGTGCCAGCAGCGAAACCGGGACAGCCTTCTACGAGCAGTACTTC CASSETGTAFYEQYF
TRBJ1-4 NA TRBV29-1 NA TGCAGCGTTGAAGGCGGGGCAACTAATGAAAAACTGTTTTTT CSVEGGATNEKLFF
TRBJ2-1 once TRBV15 TRBD2 TGTGCCACCAGCAGAGATCGGGTAGCGGGACGGAATGAGCAGTTCTTC CATSRDRVAGRNEQFF
TRBJ1-1 NA TRBV2 TRBD1 TGTGCCAGCACGAGGACAGGGCTTGTGAACACTGAAGCTTTCTTT CASTRTGLVNTEAFF
TRBJ2-7 NA TRBV7-6 TRBD1 TGTGCCAGCAGCTTAGTATCAGGGGGCTACGAGCAGTACTTC CASSLVSGGYEQYF
TRBJ2-3 NA TRBV21-1 NA TGTGCCAGCAGCAAACCAACGACAGAGACAGATACGCAGTATTTT CASSKPTTETDTQYF